This TCR beta chain came from a study of cytomegalovirus exposure and HLA in healthy donors. Clones were sequenced by immunoSEQ multiplex PCR, and TCRdb holds only the in-frame ones, with some missing. The sample has over 50,000 clones, approximately 95% seen once. With 5 bases clipped from V and 5 bases from J, the junction kept 5 bases outside the gene matches. CDR3 length: 14 residues. CDR1 LNHDA and CDR2 SQIVND come from the germline V gene (reference sequence). Source material: PBMCs. The receptor comes from a woman aged 18-29 years in good health and CMV-seronegative. V and J are TRBV19 and TRBJ2-7; TRBD2 agrees at 11 bases. This CDR3 reads CASSVLAGGDEQYF. The CDR3 DNA reads TGTGCCAGTAGTGTCCTAGCGGGAGGTGACGAGCAGTACTTC.